This TCR beta chain was profiled in a study of shared clonotypes between healthy human individuals. Clones were sequenced by immunoSEQ multiplex PCR, and TCRdb holds only the in-frame ones, with some missing. Here the sample spans roughly 450,000 clones, less than 85% being singletons. The CDR3 has 17 amino acids. Looked up from germline, CDR1 is MDHEN and CDR2 is SYDVKM. Deletions cut 6 bases from V and 5 bases from J, with 23 bases between. The source of this sequence is a woman aged 40-49 years in good health. Some clones in this sample may be carry-over from other donors' samples. The sample was PBMCs. The J gene is TRBJ1-5, the V gene TRBV28; tentative D call: TRBD1 (6 bases). CDR3 in amino acids: CASSLHQRGRSDQPQHF. Written as DNA, the CDR3 is TGTGCCAGCAGCCTACACCAACGGGGGCGCTCGGATCAGCCCCAGCATTTT.